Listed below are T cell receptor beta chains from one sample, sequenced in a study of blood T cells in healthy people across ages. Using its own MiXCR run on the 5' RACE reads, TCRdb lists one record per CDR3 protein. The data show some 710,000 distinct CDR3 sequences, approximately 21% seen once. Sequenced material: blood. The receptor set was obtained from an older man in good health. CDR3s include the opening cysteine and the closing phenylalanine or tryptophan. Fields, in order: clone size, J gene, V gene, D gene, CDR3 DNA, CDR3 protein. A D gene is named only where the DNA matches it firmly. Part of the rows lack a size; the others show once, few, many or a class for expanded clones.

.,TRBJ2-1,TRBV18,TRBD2,TGTGCCAGCTCACCTCTTAGCGGGTGGACGTCCTACAATGAGCAGTTCTTC,CASSPLSGWTSYNEQFF
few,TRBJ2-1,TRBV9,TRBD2,TGTGCCAGCAGCGTCCTAGCGGGGGGGCCCTATGAGCAGTTCTTC,CASSVLAGGPYEQFF
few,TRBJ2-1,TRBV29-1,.,TGCAGCGTTGAAGATGATCCTAGCTTCAATGAGCAGTTCTTC,CSVEDDPSFNEQFF
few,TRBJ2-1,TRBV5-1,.,TGCGCCAGCAGCCGGGGGTCCAATGAGCAGTTCTTC,CASSRGSNEQFF
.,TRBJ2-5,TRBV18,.,TGTGCCAGCTCAAATGGCTTACAAGAGACCCAGTACTTC,CASSNGLQETQYF
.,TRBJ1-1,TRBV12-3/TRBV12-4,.,TGTGCCAGCAGATACACGGCTACCACTGAAGCTTTCTTT,CASRYTATTEAFF
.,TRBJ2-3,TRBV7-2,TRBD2,TGTGCCAGCAGCTCAATCCCGGGACTAGCGGGGGAGGGTACAGATACGCAGTATTTT,CASSSIPGLAGEGTDTQYF
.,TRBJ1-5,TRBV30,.,TGTGCCTGGAGTGTAGGAGGTCAGCCCCAGCATTTT,CAWSVGGQPQHF
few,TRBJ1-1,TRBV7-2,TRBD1,TGTGCCAGCAGTAGACAAACAGGGGCAACTGAAGCTTTCTTT,CASSRQTGATEAFF
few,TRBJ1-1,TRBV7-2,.,TGTGTCAGCAGCTTAAACAGTTTGAACACTGAAGCTTTCTTT,CVSSLNSLNTEAFF
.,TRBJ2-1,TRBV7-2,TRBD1,TGTGCCAGCAGCCCTGGACAGGGCGGTGTCGATGAGCAGTTCTTC,CASSPGQGGVDEQFF
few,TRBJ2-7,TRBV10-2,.,TGCGCCAGCAGTGACCCTGTTGGCGAGCAGTACTTC,CASSDPVGEQYF
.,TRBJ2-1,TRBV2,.,TGTGCCAGCAGTGAAGACAGGGCCCACAATGAGCAGTTCTTC,CASSEDRAHNEQFF
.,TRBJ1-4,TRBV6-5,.,TGTGCCAGCAGTCGGACAGCCCCTGAAAAACTGTTTTTT,CASSRTAPEKLFF
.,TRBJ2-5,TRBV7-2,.,TGTGCCAGCAGCCGGACATCACTGGGGGAGACCCAGTACTTC,CASSRTSLGETQYF
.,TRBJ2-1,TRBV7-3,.,TGTGCCAGCAGCCCCGCGACAGGGACTTACAATGAGCAGTTCTTC,CASSPATGTYNEQFF
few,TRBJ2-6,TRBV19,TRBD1,TGTGCCAGGGACCACAGGGGTTCTGGGGCCAACGTCCTGACTTTC,CARDHRGSGANVLTF
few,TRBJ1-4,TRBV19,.,TGTGCCAGTAGTATGCAACAGGGTTGGGAAAAACTGTTTTTT,CASSMQQGWEKLFF
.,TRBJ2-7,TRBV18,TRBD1,TGTGCCAGCTCAGGGACAGGGGACTACGAGCAGTACTTC,CASSGTGDYEQYF
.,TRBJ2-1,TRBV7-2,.,TGTGCCAGCAGCTTAGGAGGGGTGGGAAACAATGAGCAGTTCTTC,CASSLGGVGNNEQFF
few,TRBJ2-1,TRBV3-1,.,TGTGCCAGCAGCCATCTCAGTGGGGAGCAGTTCTTC,CASSHLSGEQFF
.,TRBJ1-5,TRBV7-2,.,TGTGCCAGCAGCTTATCACGGAATAGCAATCAGCCCCAGCATTTT,CASSLSRNSNQPQHF
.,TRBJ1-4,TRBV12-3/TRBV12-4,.,TGTGCCAGCAGTTACGGGGTATTTAATGAAAAACTGTTTTTT,CASSYGVFNEKLFF
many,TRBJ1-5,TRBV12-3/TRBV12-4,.,TGTGCCAGCAGTCCGAGCAATCAGCCCCAGCATTTT,CASSPSNQPQHF
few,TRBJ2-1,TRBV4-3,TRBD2,TGCGCCAGCAAATTAGGGAGGGCCGGATACAATGAGCAGTTCTTC,CASKLGRAGYNEQFF
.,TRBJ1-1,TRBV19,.,TGTGCCAGTAGTATAGGGTTGACAGAGGGCACTGAAGCTTTCTTT,CASSIGLTEGTEAFF
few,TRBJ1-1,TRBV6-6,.,TGTGCCAGCAGTTACATGCAGGGCAACACTGAAGCTTTCTTT,CASSYMQGNTEAFF
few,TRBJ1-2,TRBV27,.,TGTGCCAGCAGTTTATTCTACAGGGAGAGAGGTGGCTACACCTTC,CASSLFYRERGGYTF
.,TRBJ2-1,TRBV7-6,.,TGTGCCAGCAGCTTAATCGAGGGGGCCTACAATGAGCAGTTCTTC,CASSLIEGAYNEQFF
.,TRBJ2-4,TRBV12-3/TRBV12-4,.,TGTGCCAGCAGCAAGGGGGGGGAAAACATTCAGTACTTC,CASSKGGENIQYF
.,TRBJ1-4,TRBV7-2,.,TGTGCCACCGCATCCGGCGGGGGGCGTGAAAAACTGTTTTTT,CATASGGGREKLFF
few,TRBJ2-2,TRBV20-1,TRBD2,TGCAGTGCCCAAACTAGCGGGAGGGCAAACACCGGGGAGCCGTTTTTT,CSAQTSGRANTGEPFF
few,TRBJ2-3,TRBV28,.,TGTGCCAGCAGTTCCCCTGGGGGTGGGGCCTCTAGCACAGATACGCAGTATTTT,CASSSPGGGASSTDTQYF
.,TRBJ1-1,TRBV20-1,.,TGCAGTGCTAGGGGACCGGGACTAGAGAACACTGAAGCTTTCTTT,CSARGPGLENTEAFF
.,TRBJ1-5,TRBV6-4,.,TGTGCCAGCAGTGTTGAGACAAATCAGCCCCAGCATTTT,CASSVETNQPQHF
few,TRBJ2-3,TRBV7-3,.,TGTGCCAGCAGCTCGGGCCAGGTCAACACAGATACGCAGTATTTT,CASSSGQVNTDTQYF
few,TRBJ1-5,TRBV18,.,TGTGCCAGCTCACCTGGACAGCCCTATCAGCCCCAGCATTTT,CASSPGQPYQPQHF
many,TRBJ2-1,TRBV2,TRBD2,TGTGCCAGCAGTGTTAGCGGGGGCCGAGTTTCGAGGAATGAGCAGTTCTTC,CASSVSGGRVSRNEQFF
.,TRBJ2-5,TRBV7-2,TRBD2,TGTGCCAGCAGCTTAGATGCTAGCGGGTTAGAGACCCAGTACTTC,CASSLDASGLETQYF
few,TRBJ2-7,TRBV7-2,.,TGTGCCAGCAGCCGACCAAAAAGAACTGACTCCTACGAGCAGTACTTC,CASSRPKRTDSYEQYF
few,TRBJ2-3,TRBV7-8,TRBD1,TGTGCCAGCAGCCAAAGGGGACAGCAGCTAGAGACGGATACGCAGTATTTT,CASSQRGQQLETDTQYF
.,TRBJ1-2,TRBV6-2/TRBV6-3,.,TGTGCCAGCAGTAACCCACGTACAGGTTCCTATGGCTACACCTTC,CASSNPRTGSYGYTF
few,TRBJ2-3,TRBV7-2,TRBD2,TGTGCCAGCAGCTTAGCCATAGCGGGGGCCAGCACAGATACGCAGTATTTT,CASSLAIAGASTDTQYF
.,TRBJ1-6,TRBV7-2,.,TGTGCCAGCAGCTTATTCTCAGGGTCTAATTCACCCCTCCACTTT,CASSLFSGSNSPLHF
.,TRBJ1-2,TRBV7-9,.,TGTGCCAGCAGCACCCAAGGGGCCCGCTATGGCTACACCTTC,CASSTQGARYGYTF
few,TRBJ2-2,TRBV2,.,TGTGCCAGCAGCTATCACACCGGGGAGCTGTTTTTT,CASSYHTGELFF
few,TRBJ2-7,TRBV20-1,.,TGCAGTGCTAGAGGGGGGGCTCGCGAGCAGTACTTC,CSARGGAREQYF
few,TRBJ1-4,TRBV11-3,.,TGTGCCAGCAGAAGGGATGCAACTAATGAAAAACTGTTTTTT,CASRRDATNEKLFF
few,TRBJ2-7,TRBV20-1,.,TGCAGTGCTAGAGATGGGACTGCCCTCTCCTACGAGCAGTACTTC,CSARDGTALSYEQYF
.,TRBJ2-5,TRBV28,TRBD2,TGTGCCGGCAGTTTAAATAGCGGGGGGTCCCAAGAGACCCAGTACTTC,CAGSLNSGGSQETQYF
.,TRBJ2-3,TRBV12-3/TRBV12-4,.,TGTGCCAGCAGTGCCCAGCAGGGTAGCACAGATACGCAGTATTTT,CASSAQQGSTDTQYF
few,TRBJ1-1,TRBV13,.,TGTGCCAGCAGCTTAGGAGGGGTGAACACTGAAGCTTTCTTT,CASSLGGVNTEAFF
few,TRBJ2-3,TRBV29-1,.,TGCAGCGGTGGACAGAGCCCCACAGATACGCAGTATTTT,CSGGQSPTDTQYF
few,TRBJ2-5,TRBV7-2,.,TGTGCCAGCGGGTGGCGGGGCCAGTACCAAGAGACCCAGTACTTC,CASGWRGQYQETQYF
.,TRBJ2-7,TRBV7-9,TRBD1,TGTGCCAGCAGCCCCGGCCCCGAACAGGGGGCGCGTTACGAGCAGTACTTC,CASSPGPEQGARYEQYF